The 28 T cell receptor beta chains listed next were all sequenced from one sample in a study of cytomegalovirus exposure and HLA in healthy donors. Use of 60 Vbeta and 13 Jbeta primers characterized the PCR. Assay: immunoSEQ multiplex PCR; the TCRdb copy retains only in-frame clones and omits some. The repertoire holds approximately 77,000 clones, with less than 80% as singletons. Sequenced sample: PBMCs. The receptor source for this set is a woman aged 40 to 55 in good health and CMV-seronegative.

The CDR3 region has the DNA TGTGCCAGCAGCTTGGCAGGGGCGAGGACTGGCTACACCTTC. Protein: CASSLAGARTGYTF. The chain has TRBV5-4 and TRBJ1-2, with a weak D call TRBD1 (6 bases). Trimming left V 0 bases short and J 7 bases short, with 13 bases between. Germline V gives CDR1 SGHNT, CDR2 YYREEE (reference sequence). This CDR3 is built from 14 residues.

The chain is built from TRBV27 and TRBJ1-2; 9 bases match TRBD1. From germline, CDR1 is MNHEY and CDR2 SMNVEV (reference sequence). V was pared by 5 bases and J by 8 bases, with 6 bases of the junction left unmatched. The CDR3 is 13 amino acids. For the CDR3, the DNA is TGTGCCAGCAGTAACAGGGGGCTGGGGGGCTACACCTTC. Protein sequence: CASSNRGLGGYTF.

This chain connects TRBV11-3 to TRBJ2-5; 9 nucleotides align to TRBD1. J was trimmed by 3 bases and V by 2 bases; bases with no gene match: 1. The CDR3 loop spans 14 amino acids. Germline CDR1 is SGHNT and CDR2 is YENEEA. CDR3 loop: CASSLRQGEETQYF. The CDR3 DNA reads TGTGCCAGCAGCTTAAGACAGGGGGAAGAGACCCAGTACTTC.

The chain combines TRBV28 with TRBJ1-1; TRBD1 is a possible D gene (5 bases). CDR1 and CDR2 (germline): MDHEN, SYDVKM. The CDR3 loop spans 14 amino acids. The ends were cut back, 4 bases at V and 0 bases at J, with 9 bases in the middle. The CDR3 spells CASSSIRVNTEAFF. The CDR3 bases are TGTGCCAGCAGTTCAATCAGGGTGAACACTGAAGCTTTCTTT.

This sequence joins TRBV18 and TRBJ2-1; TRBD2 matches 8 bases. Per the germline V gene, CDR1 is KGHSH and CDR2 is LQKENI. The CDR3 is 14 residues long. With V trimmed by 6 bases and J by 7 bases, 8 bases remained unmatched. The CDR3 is CASSRGTRGNEQFF. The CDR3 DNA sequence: TGTGCCAGCTCCCGGGGGACTAGAGGAAATGAGCAGTTCTTC.

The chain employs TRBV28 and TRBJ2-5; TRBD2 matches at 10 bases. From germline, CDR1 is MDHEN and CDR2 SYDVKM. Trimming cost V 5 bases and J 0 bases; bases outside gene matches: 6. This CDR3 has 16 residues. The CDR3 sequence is CASSGEREGYQETQYF. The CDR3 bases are TGTGCCAGCAGTGGGGAGCGGGAGGGGTACCAAGAGACCCAGTACTTC.

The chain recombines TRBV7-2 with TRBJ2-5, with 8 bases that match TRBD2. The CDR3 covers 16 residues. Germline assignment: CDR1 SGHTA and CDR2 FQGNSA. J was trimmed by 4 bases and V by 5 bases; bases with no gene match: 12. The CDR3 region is CASSANRGGLRETQYF. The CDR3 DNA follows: TGTGCCAGCAGCGCAAACCGGGGGGGCCTGAGAGAGACCCAGTACTTC.

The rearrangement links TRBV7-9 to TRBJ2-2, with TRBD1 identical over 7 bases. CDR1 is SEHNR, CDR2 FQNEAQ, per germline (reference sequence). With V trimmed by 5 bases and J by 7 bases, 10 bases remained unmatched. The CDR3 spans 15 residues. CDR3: CASSRKDRESGELFF. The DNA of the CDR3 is TGTGCCAGCAGCCGAAAAGACAGGGAGAGCGGGGAGCTGTTTTTT.

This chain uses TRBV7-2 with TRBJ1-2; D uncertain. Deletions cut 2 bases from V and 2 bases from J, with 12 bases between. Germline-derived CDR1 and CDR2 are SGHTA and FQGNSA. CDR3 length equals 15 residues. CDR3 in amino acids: CASSLPLGGNYGYTF. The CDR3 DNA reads TGTGCCAGCAGCTTACCCCTAGGTGGAAACTATGGCTACACCTTC.

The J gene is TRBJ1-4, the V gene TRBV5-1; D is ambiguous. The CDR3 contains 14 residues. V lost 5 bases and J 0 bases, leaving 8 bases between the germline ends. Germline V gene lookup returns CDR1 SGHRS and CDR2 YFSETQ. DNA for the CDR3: TGCGCCAGCAGTCAACAGACAACTAATGAAAAACTGTTTTTT. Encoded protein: CASSQQTTNEKLFF.

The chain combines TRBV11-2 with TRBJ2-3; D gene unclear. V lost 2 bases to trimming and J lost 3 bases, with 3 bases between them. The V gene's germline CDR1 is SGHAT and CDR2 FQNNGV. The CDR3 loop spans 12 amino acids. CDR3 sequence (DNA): TGTGCCAGCAGCTTATATACAGATACGCAGTATTTT. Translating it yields CASSLYTDTQYF.

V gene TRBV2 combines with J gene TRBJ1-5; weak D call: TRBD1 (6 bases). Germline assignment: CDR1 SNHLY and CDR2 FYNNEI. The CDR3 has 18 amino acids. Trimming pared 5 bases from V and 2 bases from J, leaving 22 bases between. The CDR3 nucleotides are TGTGCCAGCAGTCCTGACTCCGGTTTGACAGGTCGCAATCAGCCCCAGCATTTT. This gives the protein CASSPDSGLTGRNQPQHF.

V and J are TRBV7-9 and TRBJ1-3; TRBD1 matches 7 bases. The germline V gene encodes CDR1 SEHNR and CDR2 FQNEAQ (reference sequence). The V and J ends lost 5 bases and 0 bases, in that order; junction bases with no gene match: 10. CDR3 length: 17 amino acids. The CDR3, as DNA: TGTGCCAGCAGCCTTCGGACAGGCTCCCTCTCTGGAAACACCATATATTTT. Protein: CASSLRTGSLSGNTIYF.

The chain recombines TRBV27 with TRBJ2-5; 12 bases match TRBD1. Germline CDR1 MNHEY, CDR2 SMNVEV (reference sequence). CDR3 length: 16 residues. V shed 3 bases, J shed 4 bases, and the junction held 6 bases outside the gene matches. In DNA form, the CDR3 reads TGTGCCAGCAGTTTTTCCGGGACAGGGGGCCCAGAGACCCAGTACTTC. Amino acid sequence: CASSFSGTGGPETQYF.

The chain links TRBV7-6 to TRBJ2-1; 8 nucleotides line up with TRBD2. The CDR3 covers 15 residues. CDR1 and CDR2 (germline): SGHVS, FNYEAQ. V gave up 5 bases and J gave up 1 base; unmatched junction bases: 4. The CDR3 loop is CASSVSGISYNEQFF. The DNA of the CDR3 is TGTGCCAGCAGCGTTAGCGGGATTTCCTACAATGAGCAGTTCTTC.

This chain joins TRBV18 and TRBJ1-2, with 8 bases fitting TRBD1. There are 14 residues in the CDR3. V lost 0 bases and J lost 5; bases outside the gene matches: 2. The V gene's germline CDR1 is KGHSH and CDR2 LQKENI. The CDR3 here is CASSPPYRGYGYTF. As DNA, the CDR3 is TGTGCCAGCTCACCACCCTACAGGGGGTATGGCTACACCTTC.

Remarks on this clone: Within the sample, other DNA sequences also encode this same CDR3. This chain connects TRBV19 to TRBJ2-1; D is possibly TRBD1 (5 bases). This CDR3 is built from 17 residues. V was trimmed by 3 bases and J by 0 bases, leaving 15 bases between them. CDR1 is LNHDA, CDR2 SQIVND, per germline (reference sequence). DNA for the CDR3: TGTGCCAGTAGTATCCTTCTACAGGTCCTCTCCTACAATGAGCAGTTCTTC. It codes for CASSILLQVLSYNEQFF.

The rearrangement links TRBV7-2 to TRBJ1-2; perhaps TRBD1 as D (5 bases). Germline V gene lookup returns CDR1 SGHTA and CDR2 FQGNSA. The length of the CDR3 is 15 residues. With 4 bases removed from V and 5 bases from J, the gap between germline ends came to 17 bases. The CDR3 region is CASSSSRGGGYGYTF. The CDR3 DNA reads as TGTGCCAGCAGCTCCAGTAGGGGTGGGGGGTATGGCTACACCTTC. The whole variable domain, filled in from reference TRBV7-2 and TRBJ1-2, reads GAGVSQSPSNKVTEKGKDVELRCDPISGHTALYWYRQSLGQGLEFLIYFQGNSAPDKSGLPSDRFSAERTGGSVSTLTIQRTQQEDSAVYLCASSSSRGGGYGYTFGSGTRLTVV.

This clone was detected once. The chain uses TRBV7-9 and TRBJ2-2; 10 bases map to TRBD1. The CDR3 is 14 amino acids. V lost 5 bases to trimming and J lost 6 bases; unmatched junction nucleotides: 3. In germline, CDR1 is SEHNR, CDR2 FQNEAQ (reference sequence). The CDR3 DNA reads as TGTGCCAGCAGCCGGGACAGGGGATCCGGGGAGCTGTTTTTT. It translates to CASSRDRGSGELFF.

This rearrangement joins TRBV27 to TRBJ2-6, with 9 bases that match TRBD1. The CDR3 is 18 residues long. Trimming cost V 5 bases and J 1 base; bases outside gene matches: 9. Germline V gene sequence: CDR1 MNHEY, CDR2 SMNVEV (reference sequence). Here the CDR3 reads CASSPPGQGRSGANVLTF. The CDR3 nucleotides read TGTGCCAGCAGTCCCCCGGGACAGGGCCGTTCTGGGGCCAACGTCCTGACTTTC.

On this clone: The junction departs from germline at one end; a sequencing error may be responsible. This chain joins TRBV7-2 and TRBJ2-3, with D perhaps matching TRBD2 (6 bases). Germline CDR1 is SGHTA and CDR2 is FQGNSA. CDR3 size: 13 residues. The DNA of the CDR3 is TGTGCCAGCAGCTTAGATCGTGCCGGGAGCAGGGATTTT. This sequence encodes CASSLDRAGSRDF. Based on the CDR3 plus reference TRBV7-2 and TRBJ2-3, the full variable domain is GAGVSQSPSNKVTEKGKDVELRCDPISGHTALYWYRQSLGQGLEFLIYFQGNSAPDKSGLPSDRFSAERTGGSVSTLTIQRTQQEDSAVYLCASSLDRAGSRDFGPGTRLTVL.

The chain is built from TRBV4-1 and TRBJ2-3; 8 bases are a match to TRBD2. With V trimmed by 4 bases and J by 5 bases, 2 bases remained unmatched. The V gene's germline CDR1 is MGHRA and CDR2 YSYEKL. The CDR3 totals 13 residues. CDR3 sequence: CASSLREGDTQYF. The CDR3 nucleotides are TGCGCCAGCAGCCTACGGGAGGGAGATACGCAGTATTTT.

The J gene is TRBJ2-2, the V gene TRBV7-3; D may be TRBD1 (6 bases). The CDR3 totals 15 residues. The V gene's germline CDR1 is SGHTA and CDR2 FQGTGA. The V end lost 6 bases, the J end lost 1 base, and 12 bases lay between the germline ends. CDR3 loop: CASSYGTLNTGELFF. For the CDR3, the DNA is TGTGCCAGCAGTTACGGGACACTGAACACCGGGGAGCTGTTTTTT.

The CDR3 spells CASRQGLAITDTQYF. The CDR3 region has the DNA TGTGCCAGCAGGCAAGGACTAGCAATTACAGATACGCAGTATTTT. This sequence joins TRBV6-5 and TRBJ2-3, with 8 nucleotides matching TRBD2. CDR1 is MNHEY and CDR2 is SVGAGI in the germline V gene. V lost 6 bases, J lost 3 bases, and 8 bases stayed unmatched. This CDR3 is built from 15 residues.

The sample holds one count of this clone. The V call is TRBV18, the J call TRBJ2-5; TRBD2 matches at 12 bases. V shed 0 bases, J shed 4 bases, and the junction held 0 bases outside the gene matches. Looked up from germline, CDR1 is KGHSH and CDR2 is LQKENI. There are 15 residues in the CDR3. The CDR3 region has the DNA TGTGCCAGCTCACCACCGGGACTAGCGGGAGAGACCCAGTACTTC. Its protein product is CASSPPGLAGETQYF.

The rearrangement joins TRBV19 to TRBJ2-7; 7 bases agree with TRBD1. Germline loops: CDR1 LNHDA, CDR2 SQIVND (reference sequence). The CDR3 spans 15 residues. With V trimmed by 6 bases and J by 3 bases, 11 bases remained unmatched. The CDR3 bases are TGTGCCAGTAGCATACAGGGGACCGAACACTACGAGCAGTACTTC. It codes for CASSIQGTEHYEQYF.

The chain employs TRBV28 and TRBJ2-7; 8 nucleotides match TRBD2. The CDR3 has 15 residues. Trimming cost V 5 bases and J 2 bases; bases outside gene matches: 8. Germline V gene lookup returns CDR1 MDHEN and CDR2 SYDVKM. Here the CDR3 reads CASSGSGSKAYEQYF. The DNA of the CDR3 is TGTGCCAGCAGTGGGAGCGGGAGTAAGGCCTACGAGCAGTACTTC. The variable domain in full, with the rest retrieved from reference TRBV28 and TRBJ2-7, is DVKVTQSSRYLVKRTGEKVFLECVQDMDHENMFWYRQDPGLGLRLIYFSYDVKMKEKGDIPEGYSVSREKKERFSLILESASTNQTSMYLCASSGSGSKAYEQYFGPGTRLTVT.

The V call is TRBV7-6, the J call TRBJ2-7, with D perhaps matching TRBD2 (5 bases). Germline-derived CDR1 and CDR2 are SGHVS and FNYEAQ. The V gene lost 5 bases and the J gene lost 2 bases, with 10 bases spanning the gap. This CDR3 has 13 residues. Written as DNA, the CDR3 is TGTGCCAGCAGCCCCGGGGTTACCTACGAGCAGTACTTC. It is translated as CASSPGVTYEQYF.